Listed below are T cell receptor beta chains from one sample, sequenced in a study of blood T cell repertoires in COVID-19. Repertoires were generated with immunoSEQ multiplex PCR, while TCRdb's copy carries only in-frame clones and drops some. This table holds under 75,000 clones, approximately 79% found once. The sample comprised peripheral blood. Receptor source: a woman aged 55-70 years with acute or convalescent COVID-19. CDR3s include the opening cysteine and the closing phenylalanine or tryptophan. The D gene is left open where the match is weak. Size values are once, few and many counts, or a class for expanded clones, and some rows have none.

>15|TRBJ2-1|TRBD2|NA|TRBV14
TGTGCCAGCAGCCAATCCGGGGGGGCCATGAATGAGCAGTTCTTC
CASSQSGGAMNEQFF
>15|TRBJ1-5|TRBD1|few|TRBV6-1
TGTGCCAGCAGTTCGGGGACAGGGGGATATCAGCCCCAGCATTTT
CASSSGTGGYQPQHF
>13|TRBJ2-7|NA|NA|TRBV3-1/TRBV3-2
TGTGCCAGCAGCTTAAGGGGACATTCAGAGCAGTACTTC
CASSLRGHSEQYF
>15|TRBJ2-7|NA|NA|TRBV29-1
TGCAGCGTTGAAGCACAGGGCGAAGAATCCTACGAGCAGTACTTC
CSVEAQGEESYEQYF
>13|TRBJ1-2|NA|once|TRBV7-6
TGTGCCAGCAGTCTAAGTGGGGGACTTGGCTACACCTTC
CASSLSGGLGYTF
>14|TRBJ1-4|TRBD1|NA|TRBV6-5
TGTGCCAGCAGCCAGGACAGGGAGAATGAAAAACTGTTTTTT
CASSQDRENEKLFF
>13|TRBJ1-1|NA|NA|TRBV30
TGTGCCCGCTCCACAGGGATGGACACTGAAGCTTTCTTT
CARSTGMDTEAFF
>13|TRBJ1-3|NA|once|TRBV6-1
TGTGCCAGCAGTGATGGACACGGAAACACCATATATTTT
CASSDGHGNTIYF
>15|TRBJ1-1|TRBD1|NA|TRBV6-5
TGTGCCGAGTGCAGGGGACAGAAGACGAACACTGAAGCTTTCTTT
CAECRGQKTNTEAFF
>16|TRBJ2-1|TRBD2|NA|TRBV3-1/TRBV3-2
TGTGCCAGCAGCCACAAACTAGCGGGGGGATCGAATGAGCAGTTCTTC
CASSHKLAGGSNEQFF
>13|TRBJ1-1|NA|NA|TRBV5-5
TGTGCCAGCAGCTTGGGTGACAGGACTGAAGCTTTCTTT
CASSLGDRTEAFF
>14|TRBJ2-7|NA|NA|TRBV27
TGTGCCAGCCGTCCTCGGGGGGCGATTTACGAGCAGTACTTC
CASRPRGAIYEQYF
>14|TRBJ1-5|TRBD1|NA|TRBV6-2/TRBV6-3
TGTGCCAGCACCCCACAGGGGGCGGATCAGCCCCAGCATTTT
CASTPQGADQPQHF
>17|TRBJ2-1|NA|once|TRBV9
TGTGCCAGCAGCGGGAACCGGGGGATGGGATCCTACAATGAGCAGTTCTTC
CASSGNRGMGSYNEQFF
>17|TRBJ2-2|NA|NA|TRBV15
TGTGCCACCAGCAGAGATTACGGAGGGGCGGTTTCCGGGGAGCTGTTTTTT
CATSRDYGGAVSGELFF
>12|TRBJ1-1|NA|NA|TRBV12-3/TRBV12-4
TGTGCCAGCAGTTTGGGAGGAGCTGAAGCTTTCTTT
CASSLGGAEAFF
>14|TRBJ1-2|NA|NA|TRBV25-1
TGTGCCAGCAGTGCCGGGGATCCAGTCTATGGCTACACCTTC
CASSAGDPVYGYTF
>16|TRBJ2-1|TRBD2|once|TRBV7-9
TGTGCCAGCAGCTTAGTCCTAGCGGGGAGGAACAATGAGCAGTTCTTC
CASSLVLAGRNNEQFF
>14|TRBJ2-7|TRBD1|NA|TRBV7-9
TGTGCCAGCAGCTCAGGACAGGGATGGAGGGAGCAGTACTTC
CASSSGQGWREQYF
>16|TRBJ2-3|NA|NA|TRBV4-2
TGTGCCAGCAGCCAAGTTGCTCAGGGATTCACAGATACGCAGTATTTT
CASSQVAQGFTDTQYF
>11|TRBJ2-7|TRBD1|NA|TRBV6-5
TGTGCCAGCAGCCAGGGGGACGAGCAGTACTTC
CASSQGDEQYF
>15|TRBJ2-2|NA|NA|TRBV6-2/TRBV6-3
TGTGCCAGCAGTTCGACAGGTTCGAACACCGGGGAGCTGTTTTTT
CASSSTGSNTGELFF
>9|TRBJ1-3|NA|NA|TRBV10-1
TGCGCCAGCTCCGACAGGCCCCCTTTT
CASSDRPPF
>16|TRBJ1-3|NA|NA|TRBV6-6
TGTGCCAGCAGATCTCCGGGAGAAGACAGAGGAAACACCATATATTTT
CASRSPGEDRGNTIYF
>15|TRBJ2-3|TRBD1|NA|TRBV4-3
TGCGCCAGCAGCCAGGGGGGACAGGGCGCAGATACGCAGTATTTT
CASSQGGQGADTQYF
>14|TRBJ2-2|NA|NA|TRBV10-3
TGTGCCATCAGTGTTAGGAGGTTCGACGGGGAGCTGTTTTTT
CAISVRRFDGELFF
>18|TRBJ2-3|TRBD2|NA|TRBV7-2
TGTGCCAGCAGCTTATTAGCGGGGGGGCCCCGTGGGACAGATACGCAGTATTTT
CASSLLAGGPRGTDTQYF